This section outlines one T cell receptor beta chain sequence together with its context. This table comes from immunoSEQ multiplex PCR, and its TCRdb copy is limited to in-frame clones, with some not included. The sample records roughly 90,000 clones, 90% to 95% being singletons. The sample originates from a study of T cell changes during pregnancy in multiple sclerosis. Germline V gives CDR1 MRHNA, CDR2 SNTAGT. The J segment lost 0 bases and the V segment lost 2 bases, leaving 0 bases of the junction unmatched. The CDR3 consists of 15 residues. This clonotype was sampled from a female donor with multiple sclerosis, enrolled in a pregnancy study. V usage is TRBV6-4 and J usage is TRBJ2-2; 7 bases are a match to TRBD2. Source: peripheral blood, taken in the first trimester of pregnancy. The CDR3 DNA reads TGTGCCAGCAGTGACGGACTAGCGAACACCGGGGAGCTGTTTTTT. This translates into CASSDGLANTGELFF.